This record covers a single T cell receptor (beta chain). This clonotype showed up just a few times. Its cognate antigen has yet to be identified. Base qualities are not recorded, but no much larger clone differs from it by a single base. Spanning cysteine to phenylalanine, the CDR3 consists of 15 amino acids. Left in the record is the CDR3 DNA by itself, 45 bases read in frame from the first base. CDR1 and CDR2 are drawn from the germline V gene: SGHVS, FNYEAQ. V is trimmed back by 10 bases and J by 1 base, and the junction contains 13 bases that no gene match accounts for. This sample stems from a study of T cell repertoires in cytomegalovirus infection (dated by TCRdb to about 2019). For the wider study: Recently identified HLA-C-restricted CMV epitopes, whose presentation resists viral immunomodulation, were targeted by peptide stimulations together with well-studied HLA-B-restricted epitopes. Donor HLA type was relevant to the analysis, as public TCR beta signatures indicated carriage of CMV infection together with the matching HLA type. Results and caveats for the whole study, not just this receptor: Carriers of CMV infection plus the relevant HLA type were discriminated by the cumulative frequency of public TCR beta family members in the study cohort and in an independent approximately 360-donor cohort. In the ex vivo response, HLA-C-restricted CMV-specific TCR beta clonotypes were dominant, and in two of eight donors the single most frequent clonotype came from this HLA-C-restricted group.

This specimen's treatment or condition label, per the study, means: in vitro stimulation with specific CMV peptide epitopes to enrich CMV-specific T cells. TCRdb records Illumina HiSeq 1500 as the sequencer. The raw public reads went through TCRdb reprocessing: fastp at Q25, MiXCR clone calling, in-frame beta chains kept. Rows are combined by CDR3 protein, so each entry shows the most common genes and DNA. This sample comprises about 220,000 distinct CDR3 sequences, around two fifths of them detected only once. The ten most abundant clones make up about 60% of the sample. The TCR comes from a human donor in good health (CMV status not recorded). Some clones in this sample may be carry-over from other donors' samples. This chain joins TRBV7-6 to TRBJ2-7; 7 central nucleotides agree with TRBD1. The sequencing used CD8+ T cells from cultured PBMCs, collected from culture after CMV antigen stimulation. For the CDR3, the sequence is CAIAANRGGSYEQYF. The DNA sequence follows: TGTGCCATCGCTGCAAACAGGGGCGGATCCTACGAGCAGTACTTC.